This T cell receptor (beta chain) originates from a study of blood T cell repertoires in COVID-19. The CDR3 is 14 residues long. The V gene's germline CDR1 is SGHAT and CDR2 FQNNGV. The ends were cut back, 1 base at V and 1 base at J, with 7 bases in the middle. Clones were read by immunoSEQ multiplex PCR, and TCRdb kept only the in-frame ones, dropping some. This table holds roughly 140,000 clones, approximately 80% found once. This TCR was sampled from a woman aged 55-69 years with acute or convalescent COVID-19. Sequencing was done on a sample of peripheral blood. This sequence joins TRBV11-2 and TRBJ1-2; D gene unclear. As DNA, the CDR3 is TGTGCCAGCAGCTTAGTTCCGGGTAACTATGGCTACACCTTC. This codes for CASSLVPGNYGYTF.